This paragraph reports one T cell receptor (beta chain). Study processing details: Estimation of nucleated cell counts relied on the amplification of reference gene primers. Sequencing was performed with immunoSEQ multiplex PCR; in TCRdb, only in-frame clones are kept and a portion is missing. From that table come the V and J calls and clone size; the DNA was used to work out D and trimming. Of about 130,000 clones in the sample, roughly three quarters are singletons; the top ten hold around 20%. CDR3 size: 15 residues. The germline CDR1 and CDR2 sequences are KGHSH and LQKENI. V was shortened by 3 bases and J by 7 bases, with 17 bases between the two germline ends. This record comes from a study of blood T cell repertoires in COVID-19. Study-wide background: COVID-19 samples from acute and convalescent phases originated in the United States, Italy and Spain. The analysed material was cDNA or gDNA that came from T cells, B-cell-depleted T cells, or PBMCs.

This clonotype originated in an elderly man with acute or convalescent COVID-19. V usage is TRBV18 and J usage is TRBJ2-3; D possibly corresponds to TRBD2 (5 bases). Sequencing was done on a sample of peripheral blood. For the CDR3, the DNA is TGTGCCAGCTCACCGGGTGAGGGCCAGGCGTATACGCAGTATTTT. Residues: CASSPGEGQAYTQYF.